Below, 24 T cell receptor beta chains from the same sample are listed, as sequenced in a study of shared clonotypes between healthy human individuals. Terminally differentiated effector memory CD45RA+ cells were left out of the naive CD8 fraction, which was CD45RO-negative and positively selected for CCR7. The method was immunoSEQ multiplex PCR; TCRdb's version includes in-frame clones alone and lacks a portion of them. The sample lists about 2.1 million clones; 85% to 95% were seen once. Material for sequencing was naive CD8+ T cells from PBMCs. The source of these receptors is a young man in good health. Some clones in this sample may be carry-over from other donors' samples.

This sequence joins TRBV28 and TRBJ2-7; D might be TRBD1 or TRBD2, each matching 6 bases. Germline values: CDR1 MDHEN, CDR2 SYDVKM. The germline V and J ends were trimmed by 5 bases and 3 bases, with 14 bases remaining between them. CDR3 length: 14 residues. This chain's CDR3 is CASSPFRGLYEQYF. In DNA form, the CDR3 reads TGTGCCAGCAGTCCCTTCCGGGGGCTCTACGAGCAGTACTTC.

The chain links TRBV10-3 to TRBJ2-1; TRBD2 might be the D (5 bases). This CDR3 contains 17 residues. V was cut by 2 bases and J by 0 bases, with 14 bases left in between. Germline assignment: CDR1 ENHRY and CDR2 SYGVKD. CDR3 sequence: CAISEERPSSSYNEQFF. The CDR3 DNA reads TGTGCCATCAGTGAGGAGCGGCCCAGCTCCTCCTACAATGAGCAGTTCTTC.

CDR3 in DNA: TGTGCCAGCAGCGCCACAGGGAGAGCTAATGAAAAACTGTTTTTT. Residues: CASSATGRANEKLFF. The chain combines TRBV9 with TRBJ1-4, with a tentative D call TRBD1 (6 bases). V dropped 3 bases and J dropped 3 bases, with 12 bases sitting between them. There are 15 residues in the CDR3. Germline V gene sequence: CDR1 SGDLS, CDR2 YYNGEE.

This chain links TRBV19 with TRBJ2-1; no definite D call. The ends were cut back, 10 bases at V and 9 bases at J, with 13 bases in the middle. CDR1 LNHDA and CDR2 SQIVND come from the germline V gene (reference sequence). This CDR3 is 11 amino acids long. The DNA for the CDR3 is TGTGCCACCCGGTATGGTCGTGAGCAGTTCTTC. Its protein is CATRYGREQFF. Full variable domain (remainder filled in from reference TRBV19 and TRBJ2-1): DGGITQSPKYLFRKEGQNVTLSCEQNLNHDAMYWYRQDPGQGLRLIYYSQIVNDFQKGDIAEGYSVSREKKESFPLTVTSAQKNPTAFYLCATRYGREQFFGPGTRLTVL.

CDR3 DNA: TGTGCCAGCAGCGCGGGGACAGGGGGCTTGAGAACCGGGGAGCTGTTTTTT. Its translation: CASSAGTGGLRTGELFF. V gene TRBV9 combines with J gene TRBJ2-2; 12 bases align to TRBD1. Trimming at V came to 3 bases and at J to 5 bases, leaving 8 bases not matched to a gene. Germline assignment: CDR1 SGDLS and CDR2 YYNGEE. The CDR3 runs 17 residues.

The rearrangement joins TRBV19 to TRBJ2-7; D may be TRBD1 (6 bases). The CDR3 consists of 15 residues. Per the germline V gene, CDR1 is LNHDA and CDR2 is SQIVND (reference sequence). V lost 5 bases, J lost 5 bases, and 19 bases lay in between. CDR3 DNA: TGTGCCAGTAGTGCTTACGACAGGCCTCCCGACGAGCAGTACTTC. It is translated as CASSAYDRPPDEQYF.

A remark on this clone: The sample carries other DNA sequences with the same CDR3. The V gene is TRBV5-1, the J gene TRBJ2-7; TRBD2 aligns across 10 bases. The CDR3 consists of 15 residues. J was trimmed by 1 base and V by 2 bases; bases with no gene match: 3. The V gene's germline CDR1 is SGHRS and CDR2 YFSETQ. The CDR3 DNA sequence: TGCGCCAGCAGCTTCGGACTAGCGGCTTCCTACGAGCAGTACTTC. Its protein is CASSFGLAASYEQYF.

The chain is built from TRBV5-1 and TRBJ2-1, with D perhaps TRBD1 or TRBD2 (5 bases each). The CDR3 has 14 amino acids. Germline loops: CDR1 SGHRS, CDR2 YFSETQ. V dropped 6 bases and J dropped 5 bases, with 15 bases sitting between them. CDR3 bases: TGCGCCAGCAAAGTCCGGGGCTTCGACAATGAGCAGTTCTTC. It translates to CASKVRGFDNEQFF. Using reference TRBV5-1 and TRBJ2-1 for the parts outside the CDR3, the full variable domain is KAGVTQTPRYLIKTRGQQVTLSCSPISGHRSVSWYQQTPGQGLQFLFEYFSETQRNKGNFPGRFSGRQFSNSRSEMNVSTLELGDSALYLCASKVRGFDNEQFFGPGTRLTVL.

V is TRBV15 and J is TRBJ1-2, with TRBD1 matching over 7 bases. V lost 3 bases to trimming and J lost 4 bases; unmatched junction nucleotides: 5. CDR1 LNHNV and CDR2 YYDKDF come from the germline V gene (reference sequence). The CDR3 contains 14 residues. The CDR3 protein is CATSSHGTVYGYTF. The CDR3 nucleotides read TGTGCCACCAGCAGCCACGGGACAGTCTATGGCTACACCTTC.

The rearrangement joins TRBV5-1 to TRBJ2-2; TRBD2 might be the D (7 bases). This CDR3 has 17 amino acids. V gave up 4 bases and J gave up 6 bases, with 22 bases separating them. Germline lookup yields CDR1 SGHRS and CDR2 YFSETQ. CDR3 sequence (DNA): TGCGCCAGCAGCCCCGGGGGGCCCTCATTCTTTTCCGGGGAGCTGTTTTTT. Amino acid sequence: CASSPGGPSFFSGELFF.

Comments on this clone: Distinct nucleotide sequences in the sample also encode this CDR3. The chain is built from TRBV6-6 and TRBJ2-7; 8 bases are a match to TRBD2. The CDR3 sequence is 14 residues long. V lost 3 bases to trimming and J lost 7 bases; unmatched junction nucleotides: 8. In germline, CDR1 is MNHNY, CDR2 SVGAGI (reference sequence). The CDR3 region has the DNA TGTGCCAGCAGTTATTCCAGCGGGAGATATGAGCAGTACTTC. Translated, it gives CASSYSSGRYEQYF.

The J gene is TRBJ2-7, the V gene TRBV5-5; D possibly corresponds to TRBD1 (6 bases). There are 14 residues in the CDR3. The V gene's germline CDR1 is SGHKS and CDR2 YYEKEE (reference sequence). Trimming took off 2 bases at V and 3 bases at J, with 12 bases between the two ends. Here the CDR3 DNA reads TGTGCCAGCAGCTTTCCCAACAGGGACTACGAGCAGTACTTC. Translation: CASSFPNRDYEQYF.

The V gene is TRBV2, the J gene TRBJ2-3; D not certain. Trimming took off 5 bases at V and 2 bases at J, with 14 bases between the two ends. The germline V gene has CDR1 SNHLY and CDR2 FYNNEI. The CDR3 extends over 15 amino acids. CDR3 sequence (DNA): TGTGCCAGCAGTCGCGCCCGACTCAACACAGATACGCAGTATTTT. Translation gives CASSRARLNTDTQYF. The full variable domain, its missing parts supplied by reference TRBV2 and TRBJ2-3, is EPEVTQTPSHQVTQMGQEVILRCVPISNHLYFYWYRQILGQKVEFLVSFYNNEISEKSEIFDDQFSVERPDGSNFTLKIRSTKLEDSAMYFCASSRARLNTDTQYFGPGTRLTVL.

The chain uses TRBV7-2 and TRBJ1-4; possible D gene TRBD1, 6 bases. The CDR3 loop spans 15 amino acids. The V and J ends lost 4 bases and 8 bases respectively, with 17 bases between them. Germline CDR1 and CDR2: SGHTA and FQGNSA. The CDR3 spells CASSSFPGAVEKLFF. The CDR3 bases are TGTGCCAGCAGCTCCTTTCCAGGGGCAGTCGAAAAACTGTTTTTT.

The chain carries TRBV2 and TRBJ1-1; 7 bases fit TRBD1. This CDR3 is 13 amino acids long. Germline trimming cut 6 bases from V and 7 bases from J; bases unmatched to any gene: 8. Germline V gene lookup returns CDR1 SNHLY and CDR2 FYNNEI. CDR3 nucleotide sequence: TGTGCCAGCAGCGGGGGGGGACAGTTTGAAGCTTTCTTT. It specifies CASSGGGQFEAFF. Combining the CDR3 with reference TRBV2 and TRBJ1-1 gives the whole variable domain EPEVTQTPSHQVTQMGQEVILRCVPISNHLYFYWYRQILGQKVEFLVSFYNNEISEKSEIFDDQFSVERPDGSNFTLKIRSTKLEDSAMYFCASSGGGQFEAFFGQGTRLTVV.

With respect to this clone: This same CDR3 is encoded by further DNA sequences in the sample. The genes are TRBV27 and TRBJ1-1; perhaps TRBD1 as D (5 bases). The V gene lost 8 bases and the J gene lost 4 bases, with 11 bases spanning the gap. This CDR3 has 12 residues. Germline V gives CDR1 MNHEY, CDR2 SMNVEV (reference sequence). The DNA for the CDR3 is TGTGCCAGCTCGTCAGGGCCCACTGAAGCTTTCTTT. This codes for CASSSGPTEAFF.

J is TRBJ2-7 and V is TRBV7-6, with no clear D. Trimming shortened V by 1 base and J by 9 bases, and 19 bases separated the two germline ends. Germline lookup yields CDR1 SGHVS and CDR2 FNYEAQ. There are 15 residues in the CDR3. In DNA, the CDR3 is TGTGCCAGCAGCTTAGGTCTGGGTATTCTTCTGGGGCAGTACTTC. Protein sequence: CASSLGLGILLGQYF. Full variable domain (missing parts from reference TRBV7-6 and TRBJ2-7): GAGVSQSPRYKVTKRGQDVALRCDPISGHVSLYWYRQALGQGPEFLTYFNYEAQQDKSGLPNDRFSAERPEGSISTLTIQRTEQRDSAMYRCASSLGLGILLGQYFGPGTRLTVT.

A single count supports this clone. The gene calls are TRBV6-5 and TRBJ2-4; D gene uncertain. The CDR3 consists of 15 residues. Trimming stripped 3 bases from V and 1 base from J, with 10 bases between. Per germline, CDR1 MNHEY and CDR2 SVGAGI. The CDR3 here is CASSYNTAAKNIQYF. The DNA of the CDR3 is TGTGCCAGCAGTTATAACACAGCCGCCAAAAACATTCAGTACTTC.

The rearrangement uses TRBV18 and TRBJ2-4; the D gene is possibly TRBD1 (6 bases). V gave up 4 bases and J gave up 9 bases, with 19 bases separating them. Per germline, CDR1 KGHSH and CDR2 LQKENI. This CDR3 has 15 amino acids. CDR3 region: CASSRGEGQGFIQYF. The CDR3 nucleotides read TGTGCCAGCTCACGGGGCGAGGGCCAGGGGTTCATTCAGTACTTC. The whole variable domain, remainder taken from reference TRBV18 and TRBJ2-4, is NAGVMQNPRHLVRRRGQEARLRCSPMKGHSHVYWYRQLPEEGLKFMVYLQKENIIDESGMPKERFSAEFPKEGPSILRIQQVVRGDSAAYFCASSRGEGQGFIQYFGAGTRLSVL.

The rearrangement uses TRBV4-3 and TRBJ2-5; TRBD1 matches 8 bases. The J call may be incorrect, as the DNA end agrees better with TRBJ2-7. CDR3 length: 16 amino acids. The germline gives CDR1 LGHNA, CDR2 YSLEER. The chain's CDR3 is CASSPDRTGRSYEQYF. CDR3 nucleotides: TGCGCCAGCAGCCCGGATCGGACAGGGCGTTCCTACGAGCAGTACTTC.

The V gene is TRBV7-8, the J gene TRBJ2-3; the D gene could be TRBD1 or TRBD2 (5 bases each). This CDR3 has 16 amino acids. The germline V gene has CDR1 SGHVS and CDR2 FQNEAQ. With 6 bases removed from V and 0 bases from J, the gap between germline ends came to 16 bases. The CDR3 bases are TGTGCCAGCAGGGGAGAGTGGGACCGTAGCACAGATACGCAGTATTTT. Amino acid sequence: CASRGEWDRSTDTQYF.

This chain connects TRBV27 to TRBJ1-5; D is perhaps TRBD1 (6 bases). Trimming cost V 4 bases and J 4 bases, with 20 bases left between them. The germline V gene encodes CDR1 MNHEY and CDR2 SMNVEV (reference sequence). This CDR3 is 17 amino acids long. CDR3 sequence: CASSSRTEVGANQPQHF. The CDR3 region has the DNA TGTGCCAGCAGTTCCAGGACGGAGGTGGGGGCTAATCAGCCCCAGCATTTT.

V usage is TRBV6-5 and J usage is TRBJ2-5, with TRBD2 matching over 8 bases. The trim removed 8 bases at V and 0 bases at J, leaving 5 bases unmatched. Looked up from germline, CDR1 is MNHEY and CDR2 is SVGAGI. This CDR3 region has 14 residues. CDR3 sequence (DNA): TGTGCCAGCCGGGGGGGAGGGAACCAAGAGACCCAGTACTTC. Its translation: CASRGGGNQETQYF.

This chain connects TRBV5-1 to TRBJ2-7; TRBD2 is a possible D gene (6 bases). V lost 1 base and J 4 bases, leaving 12 bases between the germline ends. Germline CDR1 SGHRS, CDR2 YFSETQ. The CDR3 runs 14 residues. The CDR3 DNA follows: TGCGCCAGCAGCTTGACGGTGGAGGGGTACGAGCAGTACTTC. This codes for CASSLTVEGYEQYF.